The sample holds many counts of the clone carrying this T cell receptor (beta chain). The antigen is undetermined. TCRdb processed the 5' RACE reads anew with MiXCR; each CDR3 protein has one entry. The sample includes 30,000 to 40,000 distinct CDR3 sequences, 3% of them seen just once. These data are taken from a study of CD8 T cells in ankylosing spondylitis. Notes on the study in general: Reportedly, matched ankylosing spondylitis synovial fluid was significantly enriched for disease-linked clones.

The sequence derives from a male donor with ankylosing spondylitis or in good health (not recorded which). The source material was blood, either unsorted or a sorted T cell fraction (not recorded which).

The CDR3, as DNA: TGTGCCAGCAGCGGGGCGAACACTGAAGCTTTCTTT. Translated, it gives CASSGANTEAFF. The chain uses TRBV9 and TRBJ1-1; no clear D. V was shortened by 3 bases and J by 1 base, with 4 bases between the two germline ends. The CDR3 contains 12 residues. Germline V lookup: CDR1 SGDLS, CDR2 YYNGEE.